This T cell receptor beta chain was sequenced in a study of cytomegalovirus exposure and HLA in healthy donors. Study-wide context: Approximately 85 million unique TCRs from HLA-typed donors were held in an early data release. Study results and limitations: Segments of the TCR beta V type were, in most cases, productive about 87% or about 30% of the time in an earlier analysis. Presence/absence analyses assumed roughly uniform sequencing depth across donors, which may not hold. CMV antigen specificity was confirmed in vitro for three CMV-associated chains.

PCR involved 60 Vbeta and 13 Jbeta primers. Generated by immunoSEQ multiplex PCR, the TCRdb table keeps only in-frame clones and is missing some. The sample contains 150,000 to 160,000 clones, roughly 81% of which appear only once. Comments on this clone: The target antigen is unknown.

Germline loops: CDR1 SGDLS, CDR2 YYNGEE. This CDR3 contains 16 residues. The V and J ends lost 0 bases and 5 bases respectively, with 14 bases between them. The receptor was derived from a woman aged 18-35 years in good health and CMV-seronegative. The chain is built from TRBV9 and TRBJ2-2, with D maybe TRBD1 (5 bases). Sequencing input: PBMCs. CDR3 nucleotide sequence: TGTGCCAGCAGCGTAGAGGGCAGACCAGGGACCGGGGAGCTGTTTTTT. Translating gives CASSVEGRPGTGELFF.